This is a list of T cell receptor beta chains from one sample in a study of naive and memory T cell subsets. TCRdb called the UMI-ligation and nested PCR reads again in MiXCR, with one record for every CDR3 protein. The repertoire holds 89,000 or so distinct CDR3 sequences, with roughly 13% as singletons. Sequenced material: central memory CD4+ T cells from blood. Source of these receptors: a human donor in good health. Each CDR3 is given with its conserved first and last residue. A D gene is named only where the DNA matches it firmly. Some rows have no size entry. The others give once, few or many, or a class for an expanded clone.

clone_size | j_call | v_call | cdr3_length | d_call | cdr3_nt | cdr3_aa
many | TRBJ1-6 | TRBV9 | 14 | . | TGTGCCAGCAGCGTAGACGTGGTTGGATCACCCCTCCACTTT | CASSVDVVGSPLHF
few | TRBJ1-3 | TRBV5-6 | 15 | . | TGTGCCAGCAGCTTGCAAGGGCGATCGGGAAACACCATATATTTT | CASSLQGRSGNTIYF
many | TRBJ2-7 | TRBV10-1 | 14 | TRBD2 | TGCGCCAGCAGGGCGGGAGAAGGTGCCTACGAGCAGTACTTC | CASRAGEGAYEQYF
few | TRBJ2-2 | TRBV5-4 | 15 | . | TGTGCCAGCAGCCAAGGGGGTAGAGGCACCGGGGAGCTGTTTTTT | CASSQGGRGTGELFF
. | TRBJ2-1 | TRBV9 | 12 | . | TGTGCCAGCAGCGTAGGACGGGATGAGCAGTTCTTC | CASSVGRDEQFF
. | TRBJ2-1 | TRBV7-2 | 15 | . | TGTGCCAGCAGCCCGCAACGGAACAGATACAATGAGCAGTTCTTC | CASSPQRNRYNEQFF
. | TRBJ1-2 | TRBV3-1 | 15 | . | TGTGCCAGCAGCCAAGTCTTGGGGGCAAACTATGGCTACACCTTC | CASSQVLGANYGYTF
few | TRBJ1-1 | TRBV20-1 | 11 | . | TGCAGTGCAGACCGGGACACTGAAGCTTTCTTT | CSADRDTEAFF
few | TRBJ1-3 | TRBV20-1 | 15 | TRBD1 | TGCAGTGCTAGAGATTCTCAGGGGGAAGGAAACACCATATATTTT | CSARDSQGEGNTIYF
many | TRBJ1-5 | TRBV4-1 | 15 | . | TGCGCCAGCAGCCGTACAGGACCCACCAATCAGCCCCAGCATTTT | CASSRTGPTNQPQHF
few | TRBJ1-1 | TRBV29-1 | 12 | TRBD1 | TGCAGCGTGGTCCGCGACAGGGGATCAGCTTTCTTT | CSVVRDRGSAFF
. | TRBJ1-6 | TRBV4-2 | 16 | . | TGTGCCAGCAGCCAAGAGATATCTAATGAGAGGACAGCCCTCCACTTT | CASSQEISNERTALHF
few | TRBJ2-7 | TRBV7-6 | 15 | TRBD1 | TGTGCCAGCAGCTTCAGATCGGACAGGCCCTACGAGCAGTACTTC | CASSFRSDRPYEQYF
once | TRBJ1-2 | TRBV6-5 | 16 | TRBD1 | TGTGCCAGCAGTTACGGGGGACAGGATGGGAGTTATGGCTACACCTTC | CASSYGGQDGSYGYTF
few | TRBJ2-7 | TRBV20-1 | 14 | . | TGCAGTGCGGTGAGACTAGAACGGGACCCCGAGCAGTACTTC | CSAVRLERDPEQYF
. | TRBJ1-5 | TRBV6-1 | 15 | . | TGTGCCAGCCTGGAGGGAGGGACGGTAATTCAGCCCCAGCATTTT | CASLEGGTVIQPQHF
. | TRBJ1-5 | TRBV30 | 15 | . | TGTGCCTGGAGGGATAAGGGTGGCGGCAATCAGCCCCAGCATTTT | CAWRDKGGGNQPQHF
. | TRBJ2-5 | TRBV18 | 13 | TRBD1 | TGTGCCAGCTCACGGACAGGGGAAGAGACCCAGTACTTC | CASSRTGEETQYF
few | TRBJ1-2 | TRBV28 | 14 | . | TGTGCCAGCAGTTCACCAGGGGCTAACTATGGCTACACCTTC | CASSSPGANYGYTF
few | TRBJ1-5 | TRBV6-6 | 12 | . | TGTGCCAGCAGGAGGGGGGATCAGCCCCAGCATTTT | CASRRGDQPQHF
. | TRBJ2-6 | TRBV18 | 16 | . | TGTGCCAGCTCACCACCGCAGGGGAAGGTGACCAACGTCCTGACTTTC | CASSPPQGKVTNVLTF
few | TRBJ1-2 | TRBV4-2 | 13 | TRBD1 | TGTGCCAGCAGCCAAAAGACAGGGGTCAAGTTCACCTTC | CASSQKTGVKFTF
few | TRBJ2-1 | TRBV20-1 | 11 | . | TGCAGTGCTGGGAGGAAAAGTGAGCAGTTCTTC | CSAGRKSEQFF